This paragraph reports one T cell receptor (beta chain). The data were obtained in a study of T cells in localized non-small cell lung cancer. The CDR3 contains 14 residues. CDR1 and CDR2 (germline): SGHNT, YYREEE (reference sequence). Trimming removed 5 bases from V and 7 bases from J, with 15 bases in between. Only in-frame clones appear in the TCRdb table, and some are missing; sequencing was by immunoSEQ multiplex PCR. The repertoire includes tens of thousands of clones, around 83% of them detected once, and 2% to 3% sits in the top ten. The specimen comprised PBMCs, sampled before any cancer treatment. The chain carries TRBV5-4 and TRBJ2-2, with D tentatively TRBD2 (6 bases). This clonotype was obtained from a man aged 40-75 years with stage II lung adenocarcinoma. The CDR3 reads CASRPRRGGGELFF. The CDR3 nucleotides read TGTGCCAGCAGACCGAGGAGGGGTGGCGGGGAGCTGTTTTTT.